This T cell receptor (beta chain) was captured by sequencing in a study of cytomegalovirus exposure and HLA in healthy donors. Background on the study: A data release that came early held roughly 90 million unique TCRs from HLA-typed donors. Membership in the Caucasian-associated ancestry cluster was found for around four fifths of nearly 400 genotyped donors.

Germline-derived CDR1 and CDR2 are SGHTA and FQGNSA. The CDR3 sequence is 11 residues long. Trimming shortened V by 9 bases and J by 8 bases, and 11 bases separated the two germline ends. With respect to this clone: As yet, its antigen is unknown.

Regarding the study as a whole: Several V segments, TRBV6-2 and TRBV6-3 among them, could not be told apart and were dropped. Most TCR sequences were seen very rarely across donors, but some public TCRs occurred in many.

It was with 60 Vbeta and 13 Jbeta primers that the PCR ran. Repertoires were generated with immunoSEQ multiplex PCR, while TCRdb's copy carries only in-frame clones and drops some. The repertoire table contains about 140,000 clones. The chain couples TRBV7-2 to TRBJ2-1; no definite D call. The receptor was isolated from a woman aged 18-35 years in good health and CMV-seronegative. Sequencing input: PBMCs. The CDR3 region is CASVLNDEQFF. In DNA form, the CDR3 reads TGTGCCAGTGTACTTAACGATGAGCAGTTCTTC. The variable domain in full, completed from reference TRBV7-2 and TRBJ2-1, reads GAGVSQSPSNKVTEKGKDVELRCDPISGHTALYWYRQSLGQGLEFLIYFQGNSAPDKSGLPSDRFSAERTGGSVSTLTIQRTQQEDSAVYLCASVLNDEQFFGPGTRLTVL.